A selection of T cell receptor beta chains follows, all from one sample in a study of regulatory T cells in long-lasting Graves disease. MiXCR, run by TCRdb on the multiplex PCR reads, gives a single entry per CDR3 protein. The sample records 560,000 or so distinct CDR3 sequences, approximately 16% being singletons. The sample was also linked to a second study, of T cells in Graves' hyperthyroidism and ophthalmopathy.

Sequenced here: peripheral blood mononuclear cells (PBMCs), sampled at new diagnosis, from a patient treated with antithyroid drugs. Receptor source: a man in his late teens or twenties with Graves disease. CDR3s include the opening cysteine and the closing phenylalanine or tryptophan. Each record gives: clone size, D gene, V gene, J gene, CDR3 protein, CDR3 DNA. A D gene is named only where the DNA matches it firmly. Size is omitted from some rows. Given values are once, few, many or a class for expanded clones.

few	TRBD1	TRBV5-1	TRBJ1-6	CASRGTGGSSPLHF	TGCGCCAGCAGAGGGACAGGGGGCAGTTCACCCCTCCACTTT
many	-	TRBV15	TRBJ1-4	CATSRVMFREKLFF	TGTGCCACCAGCAGAGTGATGTTTCGGGAAAAACTGTTTTTT
medium-sized	TRBD1	TRBV28	TRBJ1-2	CASTPGTAYGYTF	TGTGCCAGCACCCCCGGGACAGCATATGGCTACACCTTC
-	TRBD1	TRBV10-3	TRBJ1-2	CAISEVTGVNNYGYTF	TGTGCCATCAGTGAGGTGACAGGGGTTAACAACTATGGCTACACCTTC
-	-	TRBV27	TRBJ2-7	CATSGQTSSYEQYF	TGTGCCACCTCAGGACAGACAAGCTCCTACGAGCAGTACTTC
many	-	TRBV2	TRBJ2-3	CASTFTGITDTQYF	TGTGCCAGTACCTTCACAGGGATCACAGATACGCAGTATTTT
many	-	TRBV5-4	TRBJ2-7	CASSFRQNEQYF	TGTGCCAGCAGCTTTCGACAGAACGAGCAGTACTTC
-	-	TRBV5-1	TRBJ2-7	CASSNGVGEAYEQYF	TGCGCCAGCAGCAACGGGGTGGGAGAGGCCTACGAGCAGTACTTC
few	TRBD2	TRBV4-1	TRBJ2-3	CASSQVRASGQTDTQYF	TGCGCCAGCAGCCAAGTTCGTGCTAGCGGGCAAACAGATACGCAGTATTTT
few	TRBD1	TRBV20-1	TRBJ1-1	CSATLTGGAWDTEAFF	TGCAGTGCTACCCTGACAGGGGGGGCCTGGGACACTGAAGCTTTCTTT
many	-	TRBV28	TRBJ2-7	CASSLPGFYEQYF	TGTGCCAGCAGTTTACCGGGATTCTACGAGCAGTACTTC
many	-	TRBV27	TRBJ2-7	CASSFRGPNEQYF	TGTGCCAGCAGTTTCCGTGGACCAAACGAGCAGTACTTC
few	TRBD2	TRBV25-1	TRBJ2-1	CASSPPTSRPEQFF	TGTGCCAGCAGTCCGCCGACTAGCCGCCCGGAGCAGTTCTTC
few	-	TRBV6-1	TRBJ2-7	CASSYTGRSYEQHF	TGTGCCAGCAGCTATACGGGCCGCTCCTACGAGCAGCACTTC
many	TRBD1	TRBV12-3/TRBV12-4	TRBJ1-3	CASSLTGGNTIYF	TGTGCCAGCAGTCTCACAGGGGGCAACACCATATATTTT
many	TRBD1	TRBV5-5	TRBJ2-5	CASSSQGAGETQYF	TGTGCCAGCAGCTCCCAGGGGGCCGGGGAGACCCAGTACTTC
many	TRBD1	TRBV12-3/TRBV12-4	TRBJ1-1	CASGQGTEAFF	TGTGCCAGCGGACAGGGCACTGAAGCTTTCTTT
-	-	TRBV20-1	TRBJ2-1	CSARRPGPGNFEQFF	TGCAGTGCTAGGAGGCCGGGACCTGGCAATTTCGAGCAGTTCTTC
many	-	TRBV5-1	TRBJ1-5	CASSLDSGNQPQHF	TGTGCCAGCAGCTTAGACAGTGGCAATCAGCCCCAGCATTTT
-	-	TRBV20-1	TRBJ1-5	CSASIRGKEQPQHF	TGCAGTGCTAGTATCAGGGGAAAGGAACAGCCCCAGCATTTT
few	-	TRBV6-1	TRBJ2-7	CASRAQALSSYEQYF	TGTGCCAGCAGAGCCCAAGCCCTAAGCTCCTACGAGCAGTACTTC
-	-	TRBV28	TRBJ2-3	CASSSTRYTQYF	TGTGCCAGCAGTTCCACCCGGTATACGCAGTATTTT
-	-	TRBV9	TRBJ2-7	CASSALGSFEQYF	TGTGCCAGCAGCGCGCTAGGGAGTTTCGAGCAGTACTTC
many	-	TRBV6-2/TRBV6-3	TRBJ2-5	CASSYSRGQETQYF	TGTGCCAGCAGTTATTCACGGGGGCAAGAGACCCAGTACTTC